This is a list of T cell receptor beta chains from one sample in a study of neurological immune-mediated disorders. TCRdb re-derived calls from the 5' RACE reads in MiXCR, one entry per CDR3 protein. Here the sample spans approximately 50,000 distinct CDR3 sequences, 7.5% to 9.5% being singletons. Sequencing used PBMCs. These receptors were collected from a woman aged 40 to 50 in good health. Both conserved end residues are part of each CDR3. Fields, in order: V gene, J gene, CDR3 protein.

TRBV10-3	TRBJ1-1	CAISDADRGMNTEAFF
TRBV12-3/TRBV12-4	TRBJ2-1	CASSTLAGAYNEQFF
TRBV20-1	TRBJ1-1	CSATGDTIEAFF
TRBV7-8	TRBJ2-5	CASSTGALAETQYF
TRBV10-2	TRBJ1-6	CASSRDRARSYNSPLHF
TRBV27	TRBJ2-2	CASREDREARELFF
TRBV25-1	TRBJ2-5	CASSDQGLTQYF
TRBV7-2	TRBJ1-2	CASSPQGRGDGYTF
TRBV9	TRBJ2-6	CASSVGQGSGANVLTF
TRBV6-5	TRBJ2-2	CASSSGGLGSGELFF
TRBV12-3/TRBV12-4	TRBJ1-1	CASSRQALGSDTEAFF
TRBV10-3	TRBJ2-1	CAIKGTSGSGEQFF
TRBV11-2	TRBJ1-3	CASRDRGGSSGNTIYF
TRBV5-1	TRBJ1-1	CASSLSPGADTEAFF
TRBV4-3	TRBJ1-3	CASSQVGSAGNTIYF
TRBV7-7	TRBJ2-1	CASSLGIAPLNEQFF
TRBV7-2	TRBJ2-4	CASSPGGSQNIQYF
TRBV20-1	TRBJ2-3	CSAQGAERGQYF
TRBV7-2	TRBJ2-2	CASSPGRGGELFF
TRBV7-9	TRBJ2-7	CASSSGFSYEQYF
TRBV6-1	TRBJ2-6	CASSEASSGANVLTF
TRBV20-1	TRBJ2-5	CSARDVAGAQGTQYF
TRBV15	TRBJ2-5	CATSRGDGRQETQYF
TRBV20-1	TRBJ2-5	CSASSFFETQYF
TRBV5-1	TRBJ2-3	CASSLLAGGPSDTQYF
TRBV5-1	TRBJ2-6	CASSLASEANVLTF
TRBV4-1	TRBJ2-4	CASSQGLAGGWTKNIQYF
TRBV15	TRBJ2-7	CATSRAGGVPYEQYF
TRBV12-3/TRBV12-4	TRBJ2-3	CASRSTADTQYF
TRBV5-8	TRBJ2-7	CASSSPGTSGNYEQYF
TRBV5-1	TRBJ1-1	CASSAGSSIEAFF
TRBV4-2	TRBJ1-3	CASSLRGPSSTGNTIYF
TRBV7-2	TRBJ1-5	CASSRQRDQPQHF
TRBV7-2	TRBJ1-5	CASSPRQGSNQPQHF
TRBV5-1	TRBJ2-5	CASSFSGSTVQETQYF
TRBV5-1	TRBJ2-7	CASSYGTSGGYEQYF
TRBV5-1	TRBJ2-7	CASSLAGGDEQYF
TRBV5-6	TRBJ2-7	CASSRTEYYEQYF
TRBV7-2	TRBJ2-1	CASSLEFRGPFDEQFF
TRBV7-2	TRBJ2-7	CASGPGRQREQYF
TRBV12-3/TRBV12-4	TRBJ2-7	CASSSGQGAREQYF
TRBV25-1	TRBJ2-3	CASSDVKTSGADTQYF
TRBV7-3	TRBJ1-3	CASSFPGLTGNTIYF
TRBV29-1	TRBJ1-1	CSVEVTGDTEAFF
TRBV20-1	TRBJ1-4	CSARAIKGADEKLFF